What follows is one TCR beta chain and its context. The sample comes from a study of control samples from healthy donors and cancer patients. Sequenced by immunoSEQ multiplex PCR; TCRdb stores in-frame clones only, minus some. The table shows approximately 83,000 clones, with 93% occurring only once. The CDR3 totals 17 residues. Germline CDR1 reads SQVTM; CDR2 reads ANQGSEA. The V gene lost 4 bases and the J gene lost 2 bases, with 22 bases spanning the gap. The gene calls are TRBV29-1 and TRBJ2-3, with a weak D call TRBD1 (5 bases). The clonotype originates from a woman aged 25 to 39 in good health. The specimen sequenced was blood. DNA for the CDR3: TGCAGCGTTGTTTCAGGGTTAGTTGGCGGTAACACAGATACGCAGTATTTT. Amino acids: CSVVSGLVGGNTDTQYF.